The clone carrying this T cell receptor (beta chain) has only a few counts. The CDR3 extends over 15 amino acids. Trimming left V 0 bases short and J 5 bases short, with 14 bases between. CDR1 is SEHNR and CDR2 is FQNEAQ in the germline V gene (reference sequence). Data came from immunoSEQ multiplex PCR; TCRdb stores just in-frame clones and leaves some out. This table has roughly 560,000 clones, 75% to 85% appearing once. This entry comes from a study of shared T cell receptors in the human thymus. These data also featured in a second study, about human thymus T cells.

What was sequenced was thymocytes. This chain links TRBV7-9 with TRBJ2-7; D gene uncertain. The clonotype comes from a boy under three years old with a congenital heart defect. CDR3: CASSLAWVNYNEQYF. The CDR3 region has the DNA TGTGCCAGCAGCTTAGCGTGGGTCAACTATAACGAGCAGTACTTC.